The rows below give T cell receptor beta chains drawn from one sample of a study of graft-versus-host responses after intestinal transplantation. For these receptors, no antigen is known. Here immunoSEQ multiplex PCR was the method, and the copy in TCRdb shows in-frame clones only, minus some. The repertoire holds about 110,000 clones, with about nine tenths as singletons. The sample here was unstimulated CD4+ T cells sorted from spleen or lymph node cells, taken before transplant. Every receptor here comes from a human donor who was the organ donor for an intestinal transplant. The CDR3 runs from the conserved cysteine through the conserved F or W. The order of the fields is CDR3 length, V gene, J gene, CDR3 protein.

19,TRBV11-2,TRBJ2-1,CASSFRRASGQISYNEQFF
15,TRBV19,TRBJ1-5,CASSIRGRVWSPQHF
15,TRBV2,TRBJ1-2,CASSEEGRGNYGYTF
17,TRBV4-2,TRBJ2-1,CASSPEAPRRWYNEQFF
14,TRBV18,TRBJ1-1,CASSPGPQNTEAFF
14,TRBV5-1,TRBJ1-1,CASSFGDRATEAFF
14,TRBV5-1,TRBJ2-5,CASSLEPGLGTQYF
15,TRBV11-2,TRBJ2-2,CASSLDGRATGELFF
13,TRBV29-1,TRBJ2-5,CSVEKTVQETQYF
16,TRBV5-4,TRBJ2-3,CASSTSGGSPTDTQYF
13,TRBV6-5,TRBJ1-6,CASSYEGGSPLHF
14,TRBV6-5,TRBJ1-6,CASSTAIANSPLHF
16,TRBV7-9,-,CASSLRAGTASYEQYF
13,TRBV7-2,TRBJ1-2,CASSPGQIYGYTF
16,TRBV5-5,TRBJ2-1,CASSFRPPGGGNEQFF
15,TRBV11-1,TRBJ2-5,CASSFMTGAQETQYF
17,TRBV11-3,TRBJ2-5,CASSLGLSGRDQETQYF
16,TRBV5-4,TRBJ2-1,CASSLASGASYNEQFF
15,TRBV19,TRBJ1-2,CASSIGAVRLYGYTF
13,TRBV9,TRBJ2-5,CASSVGIQETQYF
12,TRBV19,-,CASRSYTYEQYF
12,TRBV6-5,TRBJ1-5,CASSDKGQPQHF